These 16 T cell receptor beta chains were all obtained from the same sample, sequenced in a study of blood T cells in healthy people across ages. Combining a sample-barcoded 5' primer with a J-beta primer mix, a second PCR ran for about 6 to 11 cycles. TCRdb fed the 5' RACE reads into MiXCR, producing one record per CDR3 protein. Of some 890,000 distinct CDR3 sequences detected, about 29% appear once; the ten largest clones hold 10% to 13%. The same sample was also studied in work on T cells of mothers and their children.

The specimen was blood. These receptors were obtained from a woman aged 40-49 years in good health.

This clonotype showed up just a few times. The chain has TRBV12-3 or TRBV12-4 and TRBJ2-7, with TRBD1 identical over 7 bases. Trimming cost V 8 bases and J 2 bases; bases outside gene matches: 12. The CDR3 has 15 residues. CDR3 region: CASPAGQVFPYEQYF. DNA of the CDR3: TGTGCCAGCCCAGCCGGACAGGTCTTCCCCTACGAGCAGTACTTC.

This clonotype has more than one count but fewer than ten. The chain couples TRBV29-1 to TRBJ1-2; D is possibly TRBD1 (5 bases). This CDR3 spans 12 amino acids. The V end lost 5 bases, the J end lost 4 bases, and 11 bases lay between the germline ends. Germline lookup yields CDR1 SQVTM and CDR2 ANQGSEA. CDR3 DNA: TGCAGCGTTCGCAGGGCTACCTATGGCTACACCTTC. It yields the protein CSVRRATYGYTF.

This clonotype came up many times. The V call is TRBV19, the J call TRBJ2-7; 8 bases match TRBD1. Germline CDR1 LNHDA, CDR2 SQIVND (reference sequence). Trimming at V came to 6 bases and at J to 0 bases, leaving 4 bases not matched to a gene. The length of the CDR3 is 14 residues. The CDR3 nucleotides are TGTGCCAGTAGACGGACAGGGCCCTCCTACGAGCAGTACTTC. Its translation: CASRRTGPSYEQYF.

This clonotype was counted at least ten times. The V and J genes are TRBV7-9 and TRBJ2-7; D unclear. CDR1 is SEHNR and CDR2 is FQNEAQ in the germline V gene (reference sequence). The CDR3 is 12 residues long. Trimming pared 5 bases from V and 6 bases from J, leaving 11 bases between. CDR3 nucleotides: TGTGCCAGCAGCCTGGCCAGTCTCGAGCAGTACTTC. Its translation: CASSLASLEQYF.

This clonotype was recorded at least ten times. The chain employs TRBV10-3 and TRBJ2-5; D call uncertain. This CDR3 contains 13 residues. Per germline, CDR1 ENHRY and CDR2 SYGVKD. V was cut by 6 bases and J by 2 bases, with 10 bases left in between. CDR3 protein: CAIRDTTQETQYF. CDR3 bases: TGTGCCATCAGGGATACGACACAAGAGACCCAGTACTTC.

This clonotype was seen a few times. This rearrangement joins TRBV7-2 to TRBJ2-3; TRBD2 matches at 14 bases. V dropped 1 base and J dropped 2; count of bases not matched to a gene: 8. The CDR3 is made up of 19 amino acids. Germline V gene data show CDR1 as SGHTA and CDR2 as FQGNSA. Here the CDR3 DNA reads TGTGCCAGCAGCTTAGAGATGGGACTAGCGGGAGAAATCACAGATACGCAGTATTTT. Protein: CASSLEMGLAGEITDTQYF. Full variable domain (missing parts from reference TRBV7-2 and TRBJ2-3): GAGVSQSPSNKVTEKGKDVELRCDPISGHTALYWYRQSLGQGLEFLIYFQGNSAPDKSGLPSDRFSAERTGGSVSTLTIQRTQQEDSAVYLCASSLEMGLAGEITDTQYFGPGTRLTVL.

With respect to this clonotype: A read error may produce the germline difference seen at one junction end. This chain links TRBV9 with TRBJ2-5; D tentatively fits TRBD1 or TRBD2 (5 bases each). Germline assignment: CDR1 SGDLS and CDR2 YYNGEE. This CDR3 is built from 16 residues. CDR3 in amino acids: CASSSFVGRREEAQYF. The CDR3 region has the DNA TGTGCCAGCAGCTCCTTTGTGGGACGCAGAGAAGAGGCCCAGTACTTC.

For this clonotype: This may come from a read error, since a much larger clone is one base off. This chain uses TRBV7-3 with TRBJ2-1, with D perhaps TRBD1 or TRBD2 (5 bases each). The V end was cut by 5 bases, the J end by 7 bases, with 15 bases between. The CDR3 length is 14 residues. Germline-derived CDR1 and CDR2 are SGHTA and FQGTGA. The CDR3 DNA follows: TGTGCCAGCAGCACCGGATCGGGGCCGAATGAGCAGTTCTTC. It translates to CASSTGSGPNEQFF.

In this sample, this clonotype turned up a few times. The chain carries TRBV6-5 and TRBJ2-5; 9 bases are a match to TRBD1. This CDR3 comprises 16 residues. The V segment lost 6 bases and the J segment 5 bases; nucleotides outside the gene matches: 13. In germline, CDR1 is MNHEY, CDR2 SVGAGI. This CDR3 reads CASSSINRDRDETQYF. DNA of the CDR3: TGTGCCAGCAGCTCAATAAACCGGGACAGGGATGAGACCCAGTACTTC.

This chain joins TRBV7-9 and TRBJ2-1; either TRBD1 or TRBD2 may supply D (6 bases each). The CDR3 sequence is 15 residues long. Germline V gene sequence: CDR1 SEHNR, CDR2 FQNEAQ (reference sequence). The V end lost 5 bases, the J end lost 2 bases, and 13 bases lay between the germline ends. This CDR3 is CASSLMGGPYNEQFF. The CDR3 DNA is TGTGCCAGCAGCCTAATGGGGGGCCCCTACAATGAGCAGTTCTTC.

J is TRBJ2-1 and V is TRBV11-1; 8 bases fit TRBD1. Germline CDR1 SGHAT, CDR2 FQDESV (reference sequence). The CDR3 has 15 residues. Trimming took 9 bases from V and 1 from J; bases not matched to a gene: 8. The CDR3 bases are TGTGCCAGTAACCAACAGGGGGAGTCCTACAATGAGCAGTTCTTC. It is translated as CASNQQGESYNEQFF.

The chain links TRBV30 to TRBJ2-1; 10 bases are shared with TRBD2. Germline trimming cut 5 bases from V and 5 bases from J; bases unmatched to any gene: 9. Germline V gene data show CDR1 as GTSNPN and CDR2 as SVGIG (reference sequence). The CDR3 contains 15 residues. The CDR3 DNA reads as TGTGCCTGGGTCAAAGCGGGGGGGACCCACAATGAGCAGTTCTTC. Translating gives CAWVKAGGTHNEQFF. Supplemented by reference TRBV30 and TRBJ2-1, the full variable domain reads SQTIHQWPATLVQPVGSPLSLECTVEGTSNPNLYWYRQAAGRGLQLLFYSVGIGQISSEVPQNLSASRPQDRQFILSSKKLLLSDSGFYLCAWVKAGGTHNEQFFGPGTRLTVL.

The sample holds one count of this clonotype. CDR3: CASSPGLGRAPENIQYF. The CDR3 nucleotides read TGTGCCAGCAGCCCGGGCCTAGGGAGGGCGCCCGAAAACATTCAGTACTTC. This chain uses TRBV7-2 with TRBJ2-4; 7 bases are a match to TRBD2. V trimming: 5 bases; J trimming: 5 bases; junction bases outside the gene matches: 15. CDR3 size: 17 residues. The V gene's germline CDR1 is SGHTA and CDR2 FQGNSA.

This chain uses TRBV29-1 with TRBJ2-7, with 9 nucleotides matching TRBD1. V lost 5 bases and J lost 4; bases outside the gene matches: 9. The CDR3 is 14 residues long. Germline assignment: CDR1 SQVTM and CDR2 ANQGSEA. The CDR3 coding sequence is TGCAGCGTTTTACGGGGACAGGGTGGTTACGAGCAGTACTTC. This sequence encodes CSVLRGQGGYEQYF.

The rearrangement uses TRBV29-1 and TRBJ1-2; TRBD1 matches at 8 bases. The junction had 9 bases not matched to a gene; V was cut back by 0 bases and J by 3 bases. The CDR3 is made up of 16 amino acids. Germline V lookup: CDR1 SQVTM, CDR2 ANQGSEA. CDR3 in amino acids: CSVEDPSRTGHYGYTF. DNA of the CDR3: TGCAGCGTTGAAGATCCCTCCCGGACAGGGCACTATGGCTACACCTTC.

V usage is TRBV28 and J usage is TRBJ1-5; a weak D match, TRBD1 (5 bases). Germline V lookup: CDR1 MDHEN, CDR2 SYDVKM. Trimming left V 7 bases short and J 5 bases short, with 18 bases between. The CDR3 has 15 residues. CDR3 sequence: CASKPGLLGYQPQHF. The CDR3 DNA follows: TGTGCCAGCAAACCGGGACTGCTGGGGTATCAGCCCCAGCATTTT.